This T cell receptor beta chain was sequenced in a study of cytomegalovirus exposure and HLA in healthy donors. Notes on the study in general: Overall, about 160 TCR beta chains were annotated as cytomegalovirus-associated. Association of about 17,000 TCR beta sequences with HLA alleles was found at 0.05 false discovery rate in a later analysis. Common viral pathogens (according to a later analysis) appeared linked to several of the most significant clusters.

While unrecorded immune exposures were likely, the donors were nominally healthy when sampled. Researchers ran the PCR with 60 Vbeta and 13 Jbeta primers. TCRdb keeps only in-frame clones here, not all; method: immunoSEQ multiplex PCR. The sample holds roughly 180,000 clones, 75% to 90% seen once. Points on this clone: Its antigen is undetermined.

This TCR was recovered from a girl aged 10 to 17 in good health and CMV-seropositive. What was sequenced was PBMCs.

In DNA, the CDR3 is TGTGCCAGCAGGCCCGTCGTAAGTTGGCCTAATGAAAAACTGTTTTTT. Protein sequence: CASRPVVSWPNEKLFF. V gene TRBV2 combines with J gene TRBJ1-4; D not resolved. V lost 6 bases, J lost 3 bases, and 17 bases lay in between. CDR1 SNHLY and CDR2 FYNNEI come from the germline V gene. CDR3 size: 16 residues.